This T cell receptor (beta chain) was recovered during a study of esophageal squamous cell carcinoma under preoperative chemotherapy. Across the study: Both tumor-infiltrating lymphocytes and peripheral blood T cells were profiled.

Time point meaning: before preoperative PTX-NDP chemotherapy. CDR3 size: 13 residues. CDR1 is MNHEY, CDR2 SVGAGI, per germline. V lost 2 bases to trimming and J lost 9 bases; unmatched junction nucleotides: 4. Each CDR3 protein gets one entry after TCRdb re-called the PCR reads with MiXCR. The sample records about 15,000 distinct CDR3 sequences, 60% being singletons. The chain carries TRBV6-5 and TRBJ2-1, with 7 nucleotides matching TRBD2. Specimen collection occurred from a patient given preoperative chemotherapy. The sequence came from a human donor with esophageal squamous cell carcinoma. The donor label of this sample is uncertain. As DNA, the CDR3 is TGTGCCAGCAGTTACGATCCGGGAGGTGAGCAGTTCTTC. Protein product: CASSYDPGGEQFF.